These 26 T cell receptor beta chains came from one sample sequenced in a study of cytomegalovirus exposure and HLA in healthy donors. The study ran its PCR with 60 Vbeta and 13 Jbeta primers. Libraries were prepared by immunoSEQ multiplex PCR; TCRdb keeps only in-frame clonotypes and omits some of them. The sample gives tens of thousands of clones, around 84% of which show up once; 3% to 3.5% is in the top ten. The source material was PBMCs. All receptors come from a woman between 35 and 50 years old in good health and CMV-seronegative.

This rearrangement joins TRBV27 to TRBJ2-3, with 13 positions matching TRBD2. The CDR3 consists of 18 residues. The V and J ends lost 4 bases and 2 bases, in that order; junction bases with no gene match: 9. From germline, CDR1 is MNHEY and CDR2 SMNVEV (reference sequence). CDR3 nucleotides: TGTGCCAGCAGTTGGGGTGTAGGACTAGCGGGAGACACAGATACGCAGTATTTT. Protein product: CASSWGVGLAGDTDTQYF.

The chain couples TRBV9 to TRBJ2-7; 9 bases align to TRBD2. The V and J ends lost 0 bases and 3 bases, in that order; junction bases with no gene match: 1. Per the germline V gene, CDR1 is SGDLS and CDR2 is YYNGEE. The CDR3 consists of 14 residues. CDR3 coding DNA: TGTGCCAGCAGCGTAGGCGGGAGGGGCTACGAGCAGTACTTC. Its protein product is CASSVGGRGYEQYF. The full variable domain, rest sourced from reference TRBV9 and TRBJ2-7, is DSGVTQTPKHLITATGQRVTLRCSPRSGDLSVYWYQQSLDQGLQFLIQYYNGEERAKGNILERFSAQQFPDLHSELNLSSLELGDSALYFCASSVGGRGYEQYFGPGTRLTVT.

The chain is built from TRBV6-1 and TRBJ2-3; TRBD2 agrees at 12 bases. The CDR3 has 15 amino acids. V lost 5 bases, J lost 4 bases, and 4 bases stayed unmatched. Germline V CDR1 and CDR2: MNHNS, SASEGT. For the CDR3, the DNA is TGTGCCAGCAGTACTAGCGGGAGGTTCTCAGATACGCAGTATTTT. Its protein product is CASSTSGRFSDTQYF.

J is TRBJ1-2 and V is TRBV6-1; D remains ambiguous. CDR1 is MNHNS, CDR2 SASEGT, per germline. The CDR3 consists of 14 residues. The V end lost 6 bases, the J end lost 8 bases, and 19 bases lay between the germline ends. CDR3 bases: TGTGCCAGCAGCCCTAAAACGTCCCCGGGGGGCTACACCTTC. Protein: CASSPKTSPGGYTF.

Only one count was recorded for this clone. The rearrangement uses TRBV7-9 and TRBJ2-7; tentatively, D is TRBD2 (6 bases). The germline V gene has CDR1 SEHNR and CDR2 FQNEAQ (reference sequence). Trimming cost V 7 bases and J 4 bases, with 11 bases left between them. The CDR3 contains 12 residues. The CDR3 nucleotides read TGTGCCAGCACGGAGGGCCGGTACGAGCAGTACTTC. This sequence encodes CASTEGRYEQYF.

In this sample, this clone turned up a few times. The V and J genes are TRBV11-1 and TRBJ2-7; D is perhaps TRBD2 (7 bases). The germline V and J ends were trimmed by 1 base and 4 bases, with 17 bases remaining between them. The CDR3 length is 16 residues. CDR1 and CDR2 from the germline V gene are SGHAT and FQDESV (reference sequence). Here the CDR3 DNA reads TGTGCCAGCAGCTTAGATGCGGGGGCGGTAGGATACGAGCAGTACTTC. This codes for CASSLDAGAVGYEQYF.

CDR3: CASSSILRGASTDTQYF. For the CDR3, the DNA is TGTGCCAGCAGCTCGATCCTCAGGGGAGCTAGCACAGATACGCAGTATTTT. The chain couples TRBV7-3 to TRBJ2-3; D is possibly TRBD1 (6 bases). Between the trimmed V and J ends, which lost 4 bases and 0 bases, there was a span of 17 bases. Germline V gives CDR1 SGHTA, CDR2 FQGTGA. CDR3 length: 17 residues.

The gene calls are TRBV5-6 and TRBJ2-7; the match to TRBD1 covers 9 bases. This CDR3 has 16 amino acids. V shed 3 bases, J shed 6 bases, and the junction held 13 bases outside the gene matches. Germline-derived CDR1 and CDR2 are SGHDT and YYEEEE. DNA for the CDR3: TGTGCCAGCAGCTCATGGACAGGGGTTGGACTGATCGAGCAGTACTTC. Its protein is CASSSWTGVGLIEQYF.

The gene calls are TRBV19 and TRBJ2-1; 11 bases agree with TRBD1. The CDR3 is 15 residues long. V gave up 10 bases and J gave up 1 base; unmatched junction bases: 6. CDR1 is LNHDA and CDR2 is SQIVND in the germline V gene (reference sequence). CDR3: CATRTGGLSYNEQFF. In DNA form, the CDR3 reads TGTGCCACTAGGACAGGGGGCCTATCCTACAATGAGCAGTTCTTC.

The chain carries TRBV19 and TRBJ1-2; TRBD1 aligns across 9 bases. CDR1 is LNHDA, CDR2 SQIVND, per germline (reference sequence). V lost 7 bases and J lost 0; bases outside the gene matches: 6. The CDR3 sequence is 15 residues long. CDR3 sequence (DNA): TGTGCCAGTATAGGGACAGGGATAGCTAACTATGGCTACACCTTC. Translated, it gives CASIGTGIANYGYTF.

J is TRBJ2-5 and V is TRBV5-4, with 7 bases that match TRBD1. Matching the DNA end better, TRBJ2-7 makes the J call doubtful. The CDR3 sequence is 15 residues long. The germline V gene encodes CDR1 SGHNT and CDR2 YYREEE (reference sequence). The CDR3 region has the DNA TGTGCCAGCAGCGCCTTGCCTGGGACAGTCTACGAGCAGTACTTC. Translating it yields CASSALPGTVYEQYF.

CDR3 sequence (DNA): TGCGCCAGCAGCCAGAAGAAAGGCGGCACTGAAGCTTTCTTT. This gives the protein CASSQKKGGTEAFF. This sequence joins TRBV4-1 and TRBJ1-1; D remains unclear. The V gene lost 3 bases and the J gene lost 4 bases, with 12 bases spanning the gap. The CDR3 covers 14 residues. Germline CDR1 MGHRA, CDR2 YSYEKL.

This chain uses TRBV5-1 with TRBJ2-1; 12 bases fit TRBD2. The trim removed 5 bases at V and 2 bases at J, leaving 8 bases unmatched. The CDR3 is 17 amino acids. Germline V lookup: CDR1 SGHRS, CDR2 YFSETQ. CDR3 residues: CASRTGTSGRAYNEQFF. CDR3 sequence (DNA): TGCGCCAGCAGAACGGGGACTAGCGGGCGCGCCTACAATGAGCAGTTCTTC.

This chain uses TRBV6-6 with TRBJ1-1; D is undetermined. There are 13 residues in the CDR3. The V gene's germline CDR1 is MNHNY and CDR2 SVGAGI (reference sequence). Deletions cut 7 bases from V and 0 bases from J, with 9 bases between. This CDR3 is CASNAIMNTEAFF. The CDR3 nucleotides read TGTGCCAGCAATGCTATTATGAACACTGAAGCTTTCTTT.

The J gene is TRBJ2-1, the V gene TRBV19; 9 nucleotides agree with TRBD2. J was trimmed by 0 bases and V by 5 bases; bases with no gene match: 5. The CDR3 has 16 amino acids. Germline V gives CDR1 LNHDA, CDR2 SQIVND (reference sequence). CDR3 DNA: TGTGCCAGTAGTCCGAGCGGGAGGAGCTCCTACAATGAGCAGTTCTTC. It translates to CASSPSGRSSYNEQFF. Drawing the rest from reference TRBV19 and TRBJ2-1, the complete variable domain is DGGITQSPKYLFRKEGQNVTLSCEQNLNHDAMYWYRQDPGQGLRLIYYSQIVNDFQKGDIAEGYSVSREKKESFPLTVTSAQKNPTAFYLCASSPSGRSSYNEQFFGPGTRLTVL.

The chain links TRBV28 to TRBJ1-1, with D possibly being TRBD1 (5 bases). The CDR3 length is 12 residues. Between the trimmed V and J ends, which lost 1 base and 7 bases, there was a span of 7 bases. Per germline, CDR1 MDHEN and CDR2 SYDVKM. The CDR3 DNA sequence: TGTGCCAGCAGTTTATTGGGGGGTGAAGCTTTCTTT. Its protein is CASSLLGGEAFF. Combining the CDR3 with reference TRBV28 and TRBJ1-1 gives the whole variable domain DVKVTQSSRYLVKRTGEKVFLECVQDMDHENMFWYRQDPGLGLRLIYFSYDVKMKEKGDIPEGYSVSREKKERFSLILESASTNQTSMYLCASSLLGGEAFFGQGTRLTVV.

The chain combines TRBV29-1 with TRBJ2-1; 8 bases map to TRBD2. Germline V gene sequence: CDR1 SQVTM, CDR2 ANQGSEA. This CDR3 region has 17 residues. Trimming cost V 2 bases and J 1 base; bases outside gene matches: 10. The CDR3 DNA sequence: TGCAGCGTTGAACAACTAGCGGAACACTCTTCCTACAATGAGCAGTTCTTC. Translating gives CSVEQLAEHSSYNEQFF.

For this clone: The sample holds other DNA sequences that translate to the same CDR3. The chain recombines TRBV7-2 with TRBJ2-5, with TRBD1 matching 12 bases. The CDR3 loop spans 15 amino acids. Germline CDR1 reads SGHTA; CDR2 reads FQGNSA. V was pared by 4 bases and J by 4 bases, with 4 bases of the junction left unmatched. CDR3 protein: CASSSGQGAGETQYF. In DNA form, the CDR3 reads TGTGCCAGCAGCTCGGGACAGGGGGCGGGAGAGACCCAGTACTTC.

The chain links TRBV5-1 to TRBJ1-1; TRBD1 might be the D (5 bases). Germline CDR1 is SGHRS and CDR2 is YFSETQ. The CDR3 length is 16 residues. Deletions cut 0 bases from V and 4 bases from J, with 16 bases between. Written as DNA, the CDR3 is TGCGCCAGCAGCTTGGCCAATGGGGGGTTAGGCACTGAAGCTTTCTTT. Amino acid sequence: CASSLANGGLGTEAFF.

The genes are TRBV28 and TRBJ1-6; 7 nucleotides match TRBD1. J lost 6 bases, V lost 8 bases, and 4 bases had no gene match. The germline V gene has CDR1 MDHEN and CDR2 SYDVKM. The CDR3 loop spans 13 amino acids. The CDR3 coding sequence is TGTGCCAGCCGGGGACAGATTAATTCACCCCTCCACTTT. Protein: CASRGQINSPLHF.

This chain joins TRBV15 and TRBJ1-2; D perhaps matches TRBD1 (5 bases). This CDR3 is 14 amino acids long. Trimming cost V 4 bases and J 0 bases, with 9 bases left between them. Germline V lookup: CDR1 LNHNV, CDR2 YYDKDF (reference sequence). The chain's CDR3 is CATSTGGTNYGYTF. The DNA for the CDR3 is TGTGCCACCAGCACTGGGGGGACTAACTATGGCTACACCTTC.

This rearrangement joins TRBV5-1 to TRBJ1-2; 11 bases line up with TRBD1. CDR3 length: 15 amino acids. Germline V gene sequence: CDR1 SGHRS, CDR2 YFSETQ. The V gene end was trimmed by 4 bases and the J gene end by 4 bases; junction bases not matched to a gene: 6. As DNA, the CDR3 is TGCGCCAGCAGCCGGGGACAGGGGGTTGGCTATGGCTACACCTTC. It specifies CASSRGQGVGYGYTF. Based on the CDR3 plus reference TRBV5-1 and TRBJ1-2, the full variable domain is KAGVTQTPRYLIKTRGQQVTLSCSPISGHRSVSWYQQTPGQGLQFLFEYFSETQRNKGNFPGRFSGRQFSNSRSEMNVSTLELGDSALYLCASSRGQGVGYGYTFGSGTRLTVV.

The chain links TRBV15 to TRBJ1-3; 7 nucleotides line up with TRBD1. Trimming cost V 3 bases and J 4 bases; bases outside gene matches: 6. This CDR3 is 15 amino acids long. Germline values: CDR1 LNHNV, CDR2 YYDKDF (reference sequence). In DNA, the CDR3 is TGTGCCACCAGCAGGTTGACAGGGACAGGAAACACCATATATTTT. Its translation: CATSRLTGTGNTIYF.

This clone was detected once. The genes are TRBV6-1 and TRBJ2-3; 8 nucleotides line up with TRBD2. V shed 4 bases and J 6 bases; nucleotides not matched to a gene: 3. The germline V gene has CDR1 MNHNS and CDR2 SASEGT. CDR3 length: 13 residues. The CDR3 is CASSARLADTQYF. DNA for the CDR3: TGTGCCAGCAGTGCCCGACTAGCGGATACGCAGTATTTT.

This chain joins TRBV29-1 and TRBJ2-5; 7 bases line up with TRBD2. CDR1 is SQVTM and CDR2 is ANQGSEA in the germline V gene. The CDR3 loop spans 19 amino acids. Unmatched junction bases numbered 28, after V lost 1 base and J lost 11 bases. CDR3 sequence reads: CSVEVGGTELSALRVRQYF. The CDR3 nucleotides are TGCAGCGTTGAAGTGGGGGGGACCGAACTTTCTGCCCTACGAGTTAGGCAGTACTTC.

The V and J genes are TRBV11-1 and TRBJ2-2; 8 bases agree with TRBD1. CDR1 is SGHAT, CDR2 FQDESV, per germline (reference sequence). The CDR3 is 15 residues long. V was clipped by 7 bases and J by 8 bases; unmatched bases: 12. The CDR3 loop is CASTPGTGQGGELFF. The CDR3, as DNA: TGTGCCAGCACCCCTGGGACAGGACAAGGGGGGGAGCTGTTTTTT.